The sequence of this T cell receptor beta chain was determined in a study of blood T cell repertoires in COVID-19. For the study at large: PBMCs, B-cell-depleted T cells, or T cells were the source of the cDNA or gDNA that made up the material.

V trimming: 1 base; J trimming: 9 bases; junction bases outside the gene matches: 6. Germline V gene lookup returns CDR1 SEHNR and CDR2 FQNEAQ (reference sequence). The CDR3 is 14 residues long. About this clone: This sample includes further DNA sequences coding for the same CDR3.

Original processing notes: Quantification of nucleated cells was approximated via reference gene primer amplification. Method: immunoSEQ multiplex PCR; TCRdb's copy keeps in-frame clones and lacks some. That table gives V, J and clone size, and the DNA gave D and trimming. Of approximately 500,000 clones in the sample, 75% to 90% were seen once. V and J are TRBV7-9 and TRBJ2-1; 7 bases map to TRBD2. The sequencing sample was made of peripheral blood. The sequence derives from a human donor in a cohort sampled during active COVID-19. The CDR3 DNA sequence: TGTGCCAGCAGCTTAGGACTAGCAGGTGGTGAGCAGTTCTTC. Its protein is CASSLGLAGGEQFF.